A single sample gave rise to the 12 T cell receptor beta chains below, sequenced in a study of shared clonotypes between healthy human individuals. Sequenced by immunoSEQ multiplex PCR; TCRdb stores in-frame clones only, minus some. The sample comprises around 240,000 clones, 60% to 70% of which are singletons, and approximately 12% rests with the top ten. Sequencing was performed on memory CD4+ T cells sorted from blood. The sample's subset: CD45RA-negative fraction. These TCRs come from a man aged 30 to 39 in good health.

CDR3 sequence reads: CASSRTGGSDIQYF. CDR3 nucleotide sequence: TGTGCCAGCAGCCGGACAGGGGGGTCGGACATTCAGTACTTC. The genes are TRBV6-1 and TRBJ2-4; 10 bases line up with TRBD1. V was pared by 6 bases and J by 8 bases, with 7 bases of the junction left unmatched. The germline CDR1 and CDR2 sequences are MNHNS and SASEGT. CDR3 length: 14 amino acids.

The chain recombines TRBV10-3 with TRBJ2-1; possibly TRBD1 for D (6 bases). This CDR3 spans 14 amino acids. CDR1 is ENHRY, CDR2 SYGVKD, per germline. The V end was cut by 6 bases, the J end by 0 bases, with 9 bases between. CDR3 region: CAISRDNSYNEQFF. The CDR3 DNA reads TGTGCCATCAGCCGGGACAACTCCTACAATGAGCAGTTCTTC.

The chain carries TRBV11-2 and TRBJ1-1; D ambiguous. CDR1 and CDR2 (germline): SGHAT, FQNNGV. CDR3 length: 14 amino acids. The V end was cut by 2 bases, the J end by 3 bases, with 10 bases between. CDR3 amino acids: CASSLSAQDTEAFF. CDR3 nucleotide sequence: TGTGCCAGCAGCTTAAGTGCCCAGGACACTGAAGCTTTCTTT.

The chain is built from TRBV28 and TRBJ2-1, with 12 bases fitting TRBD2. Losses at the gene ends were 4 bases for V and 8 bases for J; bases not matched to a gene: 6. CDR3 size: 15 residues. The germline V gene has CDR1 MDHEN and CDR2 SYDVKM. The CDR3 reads CASSYLAGGPDEQFF. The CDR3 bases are TGTGCCAGCAGTTACCTAGCGGGAGGGCCCGATGAGCAGTTCTTC.

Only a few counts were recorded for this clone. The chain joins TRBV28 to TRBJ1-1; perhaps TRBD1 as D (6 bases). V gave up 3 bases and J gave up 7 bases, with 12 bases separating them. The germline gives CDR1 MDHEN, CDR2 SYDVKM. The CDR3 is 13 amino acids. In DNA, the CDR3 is TGTGCCAGCAGTTTGAATGACAGGCATGAAGCTTTCTTT. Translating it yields CASSLNDRHEAFF.

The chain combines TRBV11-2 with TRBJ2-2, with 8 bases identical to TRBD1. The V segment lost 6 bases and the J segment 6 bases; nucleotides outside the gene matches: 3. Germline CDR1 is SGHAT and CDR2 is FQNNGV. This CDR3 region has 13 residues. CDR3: CASRTTGAGELFF. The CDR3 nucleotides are TGTGCCAGCAGGACGACAGGGGCCGGGGAGCTGTTTTTT.

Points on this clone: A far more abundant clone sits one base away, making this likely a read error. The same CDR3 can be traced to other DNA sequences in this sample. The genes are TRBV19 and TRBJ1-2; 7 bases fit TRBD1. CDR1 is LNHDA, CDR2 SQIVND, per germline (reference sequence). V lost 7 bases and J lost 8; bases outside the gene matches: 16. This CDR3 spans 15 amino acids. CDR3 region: CASMNNRGSGYGYTF. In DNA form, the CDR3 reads TGTGCCAGTATGAACAACAGGGGTAGTGGCTACGGCTACACCTTC. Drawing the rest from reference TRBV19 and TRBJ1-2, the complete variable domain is DGGITQSPKYLFRKEGQNVTLSCEQNLNHDAMYWYRQDPGQGLRLIYYSQIVNDFQKGDIAEGYSVSREKKESFPLTVTSAQKNPTAFYLCASMNNRGSGYGYTFGSGTRLTVV.

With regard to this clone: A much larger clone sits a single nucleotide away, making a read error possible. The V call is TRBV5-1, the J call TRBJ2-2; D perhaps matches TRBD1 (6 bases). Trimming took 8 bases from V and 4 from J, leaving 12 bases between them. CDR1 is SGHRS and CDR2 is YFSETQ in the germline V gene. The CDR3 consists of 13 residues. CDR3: CARRTEGTGELFF. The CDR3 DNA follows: TGCGCCAGGCGGACAGAAGGCACCGGGGAGCTGTTTTTT.

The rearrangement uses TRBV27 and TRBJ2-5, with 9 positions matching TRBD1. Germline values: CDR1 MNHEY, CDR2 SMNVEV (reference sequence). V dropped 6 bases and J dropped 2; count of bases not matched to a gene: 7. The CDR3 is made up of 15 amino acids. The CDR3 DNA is TGTGCCAGCAGACCCCAGGGGACAGGGCAAGAGACCCAGTACTTC. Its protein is CASRPQGTGQETQYF.

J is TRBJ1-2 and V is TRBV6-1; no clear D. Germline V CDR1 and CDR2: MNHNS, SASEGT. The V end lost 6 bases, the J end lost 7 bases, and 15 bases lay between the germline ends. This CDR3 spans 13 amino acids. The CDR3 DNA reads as TGTGCCAGCAGCGAAATGACCGGTTCTGGCTACACCTTC. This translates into CASSEMTGSGYTF.

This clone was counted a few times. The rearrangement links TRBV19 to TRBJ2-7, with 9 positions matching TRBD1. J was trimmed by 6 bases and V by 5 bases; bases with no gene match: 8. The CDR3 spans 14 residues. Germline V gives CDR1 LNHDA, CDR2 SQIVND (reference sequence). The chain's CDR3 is CASSAQGTGFEQYF. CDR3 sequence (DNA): TGTGCCAGTAGTGCGCAAGGGACAGGGTTCGAGCAGTACTTC. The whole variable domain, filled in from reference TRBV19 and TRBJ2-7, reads DGGITQSPKYLFRKEGQNVTLSCEQNLNHDAMYWYRQDPGQGLRLIYYSQIVNDFQKGDIAEGYSVSREKKESFPLTVTSAQKNPTAFYLCASSAQGTGFEQYFGPGTRLTVT.

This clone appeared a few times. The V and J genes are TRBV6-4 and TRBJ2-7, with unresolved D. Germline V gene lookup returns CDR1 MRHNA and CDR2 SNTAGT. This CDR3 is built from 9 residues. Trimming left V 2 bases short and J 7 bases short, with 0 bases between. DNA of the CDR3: TGTGCCAGCAGTGACGAGCAGTACTTC. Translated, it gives CASSDEQYF.